The 16 T cell receptor beta chains below come from one sample, sequenced in a study of T-cell memory formation after mild COVID-19. TCRdb passed the 5' RACE reads through MiXCR, listing each CDR3 protein once. The table lists about 270,000 distinct CDR3 sequences, 15% to 20% of them singletons, with less than 30% in the top ten. Sequencing input: PBMCs or a T cell subset sorted from them (not recorded which). Receptor source: a man younger than 30 who had mild COVID-19 (a few samples of this study predate the infection). Cell type and time point are not known.

This clonotype was observed a few times. J is TRBJ2-5 and V is TRBV20-1, with D possibly matching TRBD2 (5 bases). Germline CDR1 is DFQATT and CDR2 is SNEGSKA (reference sequence). The CDR3 contains 15 residues. The V end lost 0 bases, the J end lost 6 bases, and 17 bases lay between the germline ends. In nucleotides, the CDR3 is TGCAGTGCTAGAGATAGTGGGCTAGCCATGAAGACCCAGTACTTC. Protein sequence: CSARDSGLAMKTQYF.

This clonotype has only a few counts. The chain has TRBV3-1 and TRBJ2-3; D is tentatively TRBD1 or TRBD2 (5 bases each). CDR3 size: 14 residues. The germline V gene has CDR1 LGHDT and CDR2 YNNKEL (reference sequence). Trimming stripped 6 bases from V and 8 bases from J, with 18 bases between. CDR3 coding DNA: TGTGCCAGCAGTCCCGGGACCAATATATTTACGCAGTATTTT. It translates to CASSPGTNIFTQYF.

The rearrangement uses TRBV4-3 and TRBJ2-3; no firm D call. Germline assignment: CDR1 LGHNA and CDR2 YSLEER. The CDR3 has 14 amino acids. Trimming removed 4 bases from V and 3 bases from J, with 11 bases in between. The CDR3 sequence is CASSLRPRTDTQYF. CDR3 sequence (DNA): TGCGCCAGCAGCCTCCGCCCAAGGACAGATACGCAGTATTTT.

This clonotype was detected a few times. This rearrangement joins TRBV20-1 to TRBJ1-2; tentative D call: TRBD1 (5 bases). CDR1 and CDR2 (germline): DFQATT, SNEGSKA (reference sequence). This CDR3 comprises 14 residues. The germline V and J ends were trimmed by 2 bases and 3 bases, with 13 bases remaining between them. The CDR3 region has the DNA TGCAGTGCTAGACCCGACGTGACAGACTATGGCTACACCTTC. Translation: CSARPDVTDYGYTF.

This sequence joins TRBV28 and TRBJ2-5, with TRBD1 matching 7 bases. The ends lost 7 bases at V and 1 base at J; junction bases unmatched: 3. This CDR3 spans 13 amino acids. Looked up from germline, CDR1 is MDHEN and CDR2 is SYDVKM. CDR3 coding DNA: TGTGCCAGCACCCGACAGGGCCAAGAGACCCAGTACTTC. This gives the protein CASTRQGQETQYF. The variable domain in full, with the rest retrieved from reference TRBV28 and TRBJ2-5, is DVKVTQSSRYLVKRTGEKVFLECVQDMDHENMFWYRQDPGLGLRLIYFSYDVKMKEKGDIPEGYSVSREKKERFSLILESASTNQTSMYLCASTRQGQETQYFGPGTRLLVL.

The chain has TRBV12-3 or TRBV12-4 and TRBJ1-1, with D uncertain. The CDR3 covers 14 residues. V lost 0 bases, J lost 5 bases, and 10 bases lay in between. CDR3: CASSLAVAGTEAFF. The CDR3 region has the DNA TGTGCCAGCAGTTTAGCCGTGGCTGGGACTGAAGCTTTCTTT.

This clonotype was picked up a small number of times. The chain recombines TRBV7-2 with TRBJ2-5; D not certain. Germline CDR1 reads SGHTA; CDR2 reads FQGNSA. The V and J ends lost 5 bases and 4 bases respectively, with 14 bases between them. This CDR3 has 14 residues. This CDR3 reads CASSDPWQRETQYF. Here the CDR3 DNA reads TGTGCCAGCAGCGATCCTTGGCAGCGAGAGACCCAGTACTTC.

The gene calls are TRBV2 and TRBJ2-3, with D possibly matching TRBD2 (5 bases). The ends were cut back, 6 bases at V and 5 bases at J, with 9 bases in the middle. This CDR3 is built from 12 residues. The germline CDR1 and CDR2 sequences are SNHLY and FYNNEI. The CDR3 DNA is TGTGCCAGCAGGGGGAGTTTAGATACGCAGTATTTT. Its translation: CASRGSLDTQYF.

The chain uses TRBV5-1 and TRBJ2-5; possibly TRBD2 for D (5 bases). The CDR3 is 14 residues long. Germline V lookup: CDR1 SGHRS, CDR2 YFSETQ. The V gene lost 6 bases and the J gene lost 5 bases, with 17 bases spanning the gap. The CDR3 region has the DNA TGCGCCAGCACGGAGGTGACCTCCCTGGAGACCCAGTACTTC. It encodes CASTEVTSLETQYF. Full variable domain (missing parts from reference TRBV5-1 and TRBJ2-5): KAGVTQTPRYLIKTRGQQVTLSCSPISGHRSVSWYQQTPGQGLQFLFEYFSETQRNKGNFPGRFSGRQFSNSRSEMNVSTLELGDSALYLCASTEVTSLETQYFGPGTRLLVL.

The chain links TRBV29-1 to TRBJ1-2; 7 nucleotides align to TRBD1. Trimming took 4 bases from V and 12 from J; bases not matched to a gene: 8. Germline loops: CDR1 SQVTM, CDR2 ANQGSEA. The CDR3 contains 11 residues. The CDR3 sequence is CSVAGGGGNTF. CDR3 nucleotide sequence: TGCAGCGTTGCCGGGGGAGGGGGCAACACCTTC.

The sample holds a few counts of this clonotype. The chain carries TRBV13 and TRBJ2-7; D is perhaps TRBD2 (5 bases). The CDR3 is 13 amino acids. Germline V gene data show CDR1 as PRHDT and CDR2 as FYEKMQ (reference sequence). With 6 bases removed from V and 6 bases from J, the gap between germline ends came to 15 bases. CDR3 sequence reads: CASSSDGVSEQYF. As DNA, the CDR3 is TGTGCCAGCAGTTCAGACGGGGTTTCCGAGCAGTACTTC.

In this sample, this clonotype turned up many times. The chain recombines TRBV6-5 with TRBJ2-7, with 8 nucleotides matching TRBD2. V dropped 9 bases and J dropped 1; count of bases not matched to a gene: 11. Germline V gene sequence: CDR1 MNHEY, CDR2 SVGAGI. The CDR3 is 15 residues long. The CDR3 DNA follows: TGTGCCAGTCCCTGGCCTCGCGGGAGGTCCTACGAGCAGTACGTC. It specifies CASPWPRGRSYEQYV.

The rearrangement joins TRBV6-6 to TRBJ2-3; 10 bases agree with TRBD2. V lost 4 bases to trimming and J lost 0 bases; unmatched junction nucleotides: 7. This CDR3 region has 17 residues. Germline-derived CDR1 and CDR2 are MNHNY and SVGAGI (reference sequence). The CDR3 reads CASSFLSGGASTDTQYF. CDR3 coding DNA: TGTGCCAGCAGTTTTCTCAGCGGGGGGGCGAGCACAGATACGCAGTATTTT.

In this sample, this clonotype turned up a few times. The rearrangement links TRBV12-3 or TRBV12-4 to TRBJ2-7; D ambiguous. The CDR3 is 16 amino acids. The ends were cut back, 5 bases at V and 3 bases at J, with 20 bases in the middle. CDR3 loop: CASSPTDRSAFYEQYF. In nucleotides, the CDR3 is TGTGCCAGCAGTCCTACAGACCGCTCTGCCTTCTACGAGCAGTACTTC.

The chain couples TRBV7-6 to TRBJ2-3, with D perhaps TRBD2 (6 bases). The CDR3 is 15 residues long. V was shortened by 3 bases and J by 0 bases, with 10 bases between the two germline ends. CDR1 and CDR2 (germline): SGHVS, FNYEAQ. Here the CDR3 DNA reads TGTGCCAGCAGCTTCGCGGGATTAAGCACAGATACGCAGTATTTT. This translates into CASSFAGLSTDTQYF.

The rearrangement uses TRBV20-1 and TRBJ2-5; 8 bases fit TRBD2. This CDR3 region has 17 residues. The junction had 20 bases not matched to a gene; V was cut back by 6 bases and J by 5 bases. Germline lookup yields CDR1 DFQATT and CDR2 SNEGSKA (reference sequence). CDR3 in DNA: TGCAGTGCAGGATCGGGGGGGCCTTTCGAATCGTCGGAGACCCAGTACTTC. Protein: CSAGSGGPFESSETQYF.